These T cell receptor beta chains were read from a single sample in a study of cytomegalovirus exposure and HLA in healthy donors. Only in-frame clones appear in the TCRdb table, and some are missing; sequencing was by immunoSEQ multiplex PCR. This sample has around 100,000 clones, with around four fifths found just once. Sequenced: PBMCs. The receptors were sampled from a man aged 40-55 years in good health and CMV-seronegative. Both conserved end residues are part of each CDR3. The D gene is left open where the match is weak. The listing skips clone size in some rows; elsewhere it reads once, few, many or a size class.

v_call	d_call	clone_size	j_call	cdr3_nt	cdr3_aa
TRBV11-2	-	few	TRBJ2-7	TGTGCCAGCAGCTTCGACGAGCAGTACTTC	CASSFDEQYF
TRBV27	-	-	TRBJ1-5	TGTGCCAGCAGGCCCCCGGGGGATAGCAATCAGCCCCAGCATTTT	CASRPPGDSNQPQHF
TRBV7-2	-	-	TRBJ2-7	TGTGCCAGCAGCTCCCCGACTCTGCGGGGTCACGAGCAGTACTTC	CASSSPTLRGHEQYF
TRBV30	-	-	TRBJ1-4	TGTGCCTGGAACCCGGGGGGCGCGGAAAAACTGTTTTTT	CAWNPGGAEKLFF
TRBV5-1	TRBD1	-	TRBJ2-7	TGCGCCAGCAGCAACGTAGGGGGCGACGAGCAGTACTTC	CASSNVGGDEQYF
TRBV27	-	-	TRBJ1-5	TGTGCCAGCCGACCTACCCTCCTCGGGGGGTTTTTGCGGAGCGGCAATCAGCCCCAGCATTTT	CASRPTLLGGFLRSGNQPQHF
TRBV4-1	-	-	TRBJ2-5	TGCGCCAGCAGCCAGGACACAGAAGAGACCCAGTACTTC	CASSQDTEETQYF
TRBV29-1	-	-	TRBJ2-7	TGCAGCGTCGTACAGGATTCCTACGAGCAGTACTTC	CSVVQDSYEQYF
TRBV29-1	-	-	TRBJ1-2	TGCAGCGTTACACAGACCTACAACTATGGCTACACCTTC	CSVTQTYNYGYTF
TRBV30	TRBD1	-	TRBJ1-5	TGTGCCTGGAGTGCCAAAAGCCTACAGGGGTCAACGCAGCCCCAGCATTTT	CAWSAKSLQGSTQPQHF
TRBV5-1	-	-	TRBJ1-6	TGCGCCAGCAGCTTGGCCGCGAATTCACCCCTCCACTTT	CASSLAANSPLHF